Given below is one TCR beta chain in context. Its specificity is unknown. This entry is derived from a study of PD-1 blockade in classical Hodgkin lymphoma. Study-wide points: No one has yet defined what causes the repertoire differences, which may be disease activity or prior therapy.

Time point noted: cycle 4 day 1 (C4D1), after more than 5 weeks of nivolumab. Relapses following autologous stem cell transplantation were seen in all patients, with brentuximab vedotin exposure varying. Profiled with immunoSEQ multiplex PCR; TCRdb holds only in-frame clones, not every one. The sample lists tens of thousands of clones, around 80% occurring once. Here the sequenced sample was peripheral blood mononuclear cells (PBMCs), taken before the fourth cycle of nivolumab. The TCR was taken from a human donor with classical Hodgkin lymphoma.

The CDR3 loop reads CASSLSYGGGKTIYF. DNA of the CDR3: TGTGCCAGCAGTTTATCGTACGGAGGGGGTAAGACCATATATTTT. This chain uses TRBV27 with TRBJ1-3, with D possibly TRBD1 on 6 matching bases. The V gene lost 0 bases and the J gene lost 10 bases, with 16 bases spanning the gap. From germline, CDR1 is MNHEY and CDR2 SMNVEV (reference sequence). This CDR3 region has 15 residues.